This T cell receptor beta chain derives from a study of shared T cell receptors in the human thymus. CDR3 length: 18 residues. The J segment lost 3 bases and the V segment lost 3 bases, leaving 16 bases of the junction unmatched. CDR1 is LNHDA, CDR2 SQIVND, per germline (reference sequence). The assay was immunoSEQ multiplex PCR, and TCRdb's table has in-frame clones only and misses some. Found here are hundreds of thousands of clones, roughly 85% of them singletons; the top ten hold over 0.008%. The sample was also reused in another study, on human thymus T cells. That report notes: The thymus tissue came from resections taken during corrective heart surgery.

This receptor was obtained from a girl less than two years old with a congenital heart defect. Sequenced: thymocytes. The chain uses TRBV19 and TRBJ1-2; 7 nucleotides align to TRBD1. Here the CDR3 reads CASSIPTIIRQGDYGYTF. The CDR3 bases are TGTGCCAGTAGTATCCCCACCATAATCAGACAGGGCGACTATGGCTACACCTTC.